This T cell receptor (beta chain) was sequenced during a study of neurological immune-mediated disorders. CDR1 and CDR2 (germline): MNHNY, SVGAGI (reference sequence). The CDR3 runs 12 residues. A remark on this clonotype: The junction departs from germline at one end; a sequencing error may be responsible.

With 10-nucleotide random UMIs included, cDNA was synthesized by 5'RACE. TCRdb ran MiXCR on the 5' RACE reads and lists one entry per CDR3 protein. The profile shows roughly 50,000 distinct CDR3 sequences, more than 9.5% of them singletons. Regarding time point: longitudinal time-point 3. Sequenced: PBMCs. This chain connects TRBV6-6 to TRBJ2-7; D may match TRBD1 or TRBD2 (5 bases each). The sequence came from a male donor with HTLV-1-associated myelopathy (HAM/TSP). The CDR3 nucleotides read TGTGACAGCAGTTCCTGGGGGTTTGAGAAGTACTTC. It encodes CDSSSWGFEKYF.